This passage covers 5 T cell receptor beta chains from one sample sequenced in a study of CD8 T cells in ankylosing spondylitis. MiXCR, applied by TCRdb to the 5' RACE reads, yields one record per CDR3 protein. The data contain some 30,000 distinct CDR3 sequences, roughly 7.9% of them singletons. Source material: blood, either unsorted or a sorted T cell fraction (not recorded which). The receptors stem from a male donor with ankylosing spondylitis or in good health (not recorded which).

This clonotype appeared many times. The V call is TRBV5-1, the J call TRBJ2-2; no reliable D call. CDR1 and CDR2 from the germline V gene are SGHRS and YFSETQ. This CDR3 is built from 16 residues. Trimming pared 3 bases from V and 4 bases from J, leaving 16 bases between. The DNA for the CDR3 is TGCGCCAGCAGCTGGACCGTAGTTTCGGGCACCGGGGAGCTGTTTTTT. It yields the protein CASSWTVVSGTGELFF.

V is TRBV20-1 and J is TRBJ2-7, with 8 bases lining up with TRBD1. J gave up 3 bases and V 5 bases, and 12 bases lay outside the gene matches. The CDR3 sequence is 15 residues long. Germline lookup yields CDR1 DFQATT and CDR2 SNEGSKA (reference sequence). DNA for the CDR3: TGCAGTGCTCCAGACCCGGGACAGGATTACTACGAGCAGTACTTC. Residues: CSAPDPGQDYYEQYF.

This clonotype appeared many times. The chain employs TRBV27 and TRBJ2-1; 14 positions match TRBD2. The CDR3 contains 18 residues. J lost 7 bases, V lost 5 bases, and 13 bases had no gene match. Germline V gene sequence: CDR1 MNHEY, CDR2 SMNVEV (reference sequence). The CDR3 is CASSPLSGTSGSGNEQFF. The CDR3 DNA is TGTGCCAGCAGTCCACTATCCGGGACTAGCGGGAGTGGAAATGAGCAGTTCTTC.

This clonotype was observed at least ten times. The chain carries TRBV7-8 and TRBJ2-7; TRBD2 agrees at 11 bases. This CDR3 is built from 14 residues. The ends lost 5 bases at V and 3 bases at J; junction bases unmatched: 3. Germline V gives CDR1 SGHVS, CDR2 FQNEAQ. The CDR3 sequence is CASSKTSGSYEQYF. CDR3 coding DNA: TGTGCCAGCAGCAAAACTAGCGGGAGCTACGAGCAGTACTTC.

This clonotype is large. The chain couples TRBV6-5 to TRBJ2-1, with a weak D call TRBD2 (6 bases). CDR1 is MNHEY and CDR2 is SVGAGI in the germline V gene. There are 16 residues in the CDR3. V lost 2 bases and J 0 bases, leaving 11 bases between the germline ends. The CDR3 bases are TGTGCCAGCAGTTACGTGGCGGGGAGCTCCTACAATGAGCAGTTCTTC. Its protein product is CASSYVAGSSYNEQFF.